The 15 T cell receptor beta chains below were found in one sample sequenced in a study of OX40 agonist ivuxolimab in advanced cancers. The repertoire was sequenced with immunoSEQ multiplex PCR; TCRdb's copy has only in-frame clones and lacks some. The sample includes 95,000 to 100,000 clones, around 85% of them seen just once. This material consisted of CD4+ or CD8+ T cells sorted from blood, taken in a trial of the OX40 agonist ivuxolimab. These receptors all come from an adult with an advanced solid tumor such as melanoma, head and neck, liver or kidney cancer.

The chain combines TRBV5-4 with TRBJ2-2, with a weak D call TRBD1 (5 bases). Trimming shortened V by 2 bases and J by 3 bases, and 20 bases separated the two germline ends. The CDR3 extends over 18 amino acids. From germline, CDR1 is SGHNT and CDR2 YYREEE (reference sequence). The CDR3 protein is CASSFGAFMGSDTGELFF. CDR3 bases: TGTGCCAGCAGCTTTGGGGCATTTATGGGATCGGACACCGGGGAGCTGTTTTTT. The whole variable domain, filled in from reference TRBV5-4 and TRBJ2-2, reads ETGVTQSPTHLIKTRGQQVTLRCSSQSGHNTVSWYQQALGQGPQFIFQYYREEENGRGNFPPRFSGLQFPNYSSELNVNALELDDSALYLCASSFGAFMGSDTGELFFGEGSRLTVL.

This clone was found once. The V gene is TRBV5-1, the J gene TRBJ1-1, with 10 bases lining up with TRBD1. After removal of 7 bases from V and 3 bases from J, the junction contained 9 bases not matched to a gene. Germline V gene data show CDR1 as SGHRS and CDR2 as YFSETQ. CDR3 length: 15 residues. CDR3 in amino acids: CASHDRGRRDTEAFF. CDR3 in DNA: TGCGCCAGCCATGACAGGGGGCGCAGGGACACTGAAGCTTTCTTT.

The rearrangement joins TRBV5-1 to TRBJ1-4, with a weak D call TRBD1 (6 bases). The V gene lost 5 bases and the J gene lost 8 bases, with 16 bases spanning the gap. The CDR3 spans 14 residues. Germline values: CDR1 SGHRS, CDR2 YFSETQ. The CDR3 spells CASRTHTGYEKLFF. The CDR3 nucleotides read TGCGCCAGCAGAACCCACACAGGGTACGAAAAACTGTTTTTT.

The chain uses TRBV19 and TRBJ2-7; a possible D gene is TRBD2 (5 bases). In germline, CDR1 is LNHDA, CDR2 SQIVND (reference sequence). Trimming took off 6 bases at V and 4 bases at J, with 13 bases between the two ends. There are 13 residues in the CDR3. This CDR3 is CASSDSGGYEQYF. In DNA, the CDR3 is TGTGCCAGTAGCGACTCCGGAGGTTACGAGCAGTACTTC.

The CDR3 spells CASSLVASAGELFF. For the CDR3, the DNA is TGTGCCAGCAGCTTAGTTGCTTCGGCCGGGGAGCTGTTTTTT. V is TRBV7-2 and J is TRBJ2-2; no clear D. The length of the CDR3 is 14 residues. CDR1 and CDR2 from the germline V gene are SGHTA and FQGNSA. V was cut by 1 base and J by 6 bases, with 9 bases left in between.

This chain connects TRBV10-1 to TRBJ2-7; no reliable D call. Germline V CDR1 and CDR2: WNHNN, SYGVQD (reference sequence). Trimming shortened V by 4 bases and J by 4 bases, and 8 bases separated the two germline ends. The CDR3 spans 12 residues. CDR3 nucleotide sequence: TGCGCCAGCAGTGCTTCGGGTTACGAGCAGTACTTC. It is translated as CASSASGYEQYF.

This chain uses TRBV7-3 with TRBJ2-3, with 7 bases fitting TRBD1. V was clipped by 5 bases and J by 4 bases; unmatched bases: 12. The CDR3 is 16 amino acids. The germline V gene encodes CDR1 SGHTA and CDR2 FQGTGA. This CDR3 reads CASSTKQGYGADTQYF. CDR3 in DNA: TGTGCCAGCAGCACCAAACAGGGGTATGGGGCAGATACGCAGTATTTT.

CDR3 sequence: CASSVLLGANVLTF. DNA for the CDR3: TGTGCCAGCAGCGTGCTCCTGGGGGCCAACGTCCTGACTTTC. The V call is TRBV28, the J call TRBJ2-6; D call uncertain. The CDR3 is 14 amino acids. Per the germline V gene, CDR1 is MDHEN and CDR2 is SYDVKM. V dropped 6 bases and J dropped 4 bases, with 10 bases sitting between them.

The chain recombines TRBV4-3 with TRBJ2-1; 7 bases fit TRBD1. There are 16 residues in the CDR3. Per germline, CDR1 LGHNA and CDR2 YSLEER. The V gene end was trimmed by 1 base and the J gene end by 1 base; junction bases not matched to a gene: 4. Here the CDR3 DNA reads TGCGCCAGCAGCCAAGCCTGGGACAGTTCCTACAATGAGCAGTTCTTC. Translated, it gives CASSQAWDSSYNEQFF.

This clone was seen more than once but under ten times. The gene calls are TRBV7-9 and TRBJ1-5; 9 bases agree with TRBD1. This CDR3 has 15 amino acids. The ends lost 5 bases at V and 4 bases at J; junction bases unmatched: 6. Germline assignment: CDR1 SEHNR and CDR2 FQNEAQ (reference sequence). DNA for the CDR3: TGTGCCAGCAGCACGGGGACAGGGAGAAATCAGCCCCAGCATTTT. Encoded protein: CASSTGTGRNQPQHF. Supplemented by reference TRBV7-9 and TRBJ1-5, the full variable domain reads DTGVSQNPRHKITKRGQNVTFRCDPISEHNRLYWYRQTLGQGPEFLTYFQNEAQLEKSRLLSDRFSAERPKGSFSTLEIQRTEQGDSAMYLCASSTGTGRNQPQHFGDGTRLSIL.

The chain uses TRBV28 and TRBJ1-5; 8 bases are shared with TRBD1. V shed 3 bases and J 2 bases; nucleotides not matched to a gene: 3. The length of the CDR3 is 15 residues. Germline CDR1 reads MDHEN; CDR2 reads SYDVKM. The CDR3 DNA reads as TGTGCCAGCAGTTTTGGGACAGGCGGCAATCAGCCCCAGCATTTT. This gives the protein CASSFGTGGNQPQHF.

The CDR3 loop reads CASSRQGLVVRYNEQFF. For the CDR3, the DNA is TGCGCCAGCAGTCGACAGGGACTAGTGGTCCGGTACAATGAGCAGTTCTTC. The chain employs TRBV4-1 and TRBJ2-1; tentative D call: TRBD2 (8 bases). CDR3 length: 17 amino acids. V was cut by 6 bases and J by 4 bases, with 22 bases left in between. CDR1 is MGHRA and CDR2 is YSYEKL in the germline V gene.

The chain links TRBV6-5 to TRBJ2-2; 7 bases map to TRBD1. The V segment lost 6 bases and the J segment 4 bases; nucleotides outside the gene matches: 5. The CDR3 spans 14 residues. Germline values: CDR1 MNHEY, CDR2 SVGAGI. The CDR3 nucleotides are TGTGCCAGCAGAGTTACAGGGGTCACCGGGGAGCTGTTTTTT. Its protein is CASRVTGVTGELFF.

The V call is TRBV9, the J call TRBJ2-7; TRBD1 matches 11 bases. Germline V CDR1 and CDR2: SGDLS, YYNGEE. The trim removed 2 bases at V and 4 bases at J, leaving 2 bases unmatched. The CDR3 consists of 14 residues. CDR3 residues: CASSVGQGAYEQYF. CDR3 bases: TGTGCCAGCAGCGTTGGACAGGGGGCATACGAGCAGTACTTC.

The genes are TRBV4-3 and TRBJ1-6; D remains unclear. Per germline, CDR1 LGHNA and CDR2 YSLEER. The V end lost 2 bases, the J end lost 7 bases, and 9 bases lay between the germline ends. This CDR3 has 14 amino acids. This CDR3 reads CASSQLPGNSPLHF. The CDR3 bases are TGCGCCAGCAGCCAACTCCCGGGGAATTCACCCCTCCACTTT.